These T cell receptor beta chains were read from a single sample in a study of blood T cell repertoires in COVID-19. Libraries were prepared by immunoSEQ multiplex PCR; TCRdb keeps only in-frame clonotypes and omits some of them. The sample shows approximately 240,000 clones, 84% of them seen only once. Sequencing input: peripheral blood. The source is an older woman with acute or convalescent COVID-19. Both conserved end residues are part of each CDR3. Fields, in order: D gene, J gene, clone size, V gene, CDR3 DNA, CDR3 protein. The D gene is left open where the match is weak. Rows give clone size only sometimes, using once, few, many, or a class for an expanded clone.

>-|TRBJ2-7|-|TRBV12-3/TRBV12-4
TGTGCCAGCAGTTTAGAGGGGTACTACGAGCAGTACTTC
CASSLEGYYEQYF
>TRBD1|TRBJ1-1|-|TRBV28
TGTGCCAGCAGTTTCAGGGGGCGGGGGAACACTGAAGCTTTCTTT
CASSFRGRGNTEAFF
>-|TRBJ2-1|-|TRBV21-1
TGTGCCACTGTGGATCAGGTGATCAACAATGAGCAGTTCTTC
CATVDQVINNEQFF
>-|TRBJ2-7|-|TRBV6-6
TGTGCCAGCAGCCAGGACGGAGGAACCTACGAGCAGTACTTC
CASSQDGGTYEQYF
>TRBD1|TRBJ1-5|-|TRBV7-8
TGTGCCAGCACCGGACAGGGAGGTAACAATCAGCCCCAGCATTTT
CASTGQGGNNQPQHF
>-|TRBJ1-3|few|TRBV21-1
TGTGCCAGCAGCACAGGGGCCTCTGGAAACACCATATATTTT
CASSTGASGNTIYF
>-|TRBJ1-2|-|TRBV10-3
TGTGCCTCCTCCCGGCAAGGGGCCGACTATGGCTACACCTTC
CASSRQGADYGYTF
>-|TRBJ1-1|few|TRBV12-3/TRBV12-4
TGTGCCAGCAGTTTAGAGCAGGGGACTGAAGCTTTCTTT
CASSLEQGTEAFF
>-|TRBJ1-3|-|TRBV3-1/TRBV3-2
TGTGCCAGCAGCCAAGAAATCATCTCTGGAAACACCATATATTTT
CASSQEIISGNTIYF
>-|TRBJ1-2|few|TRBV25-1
TGTGCCAGCAGTGAGACCCATCACCCCCCGGAGGGCTACACCTTC
CASSETHHPPEGYTF
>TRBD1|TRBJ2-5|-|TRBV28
TGTGCCAGCAGTAGCTTCACAGGGGATCTGGAGACCCAGTACTTC
CASSSFTGDLETQYF
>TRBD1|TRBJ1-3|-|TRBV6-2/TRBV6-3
TGTGCCAGCAGTTACGACTGGAGGGGGACAGACACCATATATTTT
CASSYDWRGTDTIYF
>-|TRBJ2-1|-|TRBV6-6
TGTGCCAGCAGTTACCCAGGGTCGGATGAGCAGTTCTTC
CASSYPGSDEQFF
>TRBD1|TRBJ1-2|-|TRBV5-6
TGTGCCAGCAGCTTAAGGGACAGCCATACGTATGGCTACACCTTC
CASSLRDSHTYGYTF
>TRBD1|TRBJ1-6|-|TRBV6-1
TGTGCCAGCAGTGAACTGCAACAGGGGTACTGGCCCCTCCACTTT
CASSELQQGYWPLHF
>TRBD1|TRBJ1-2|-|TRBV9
TGTGCCAGCAGCGCGGGACAGAAGCTCTATGGCTACACCTTC
CASSAGQKLYGYTF
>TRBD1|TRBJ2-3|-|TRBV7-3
TGTGCCAGCAGCCGACTAGCCGGGACAGGGCATGCAGATACGCAGTATTTT
CASSRLAGTGHADTQYF
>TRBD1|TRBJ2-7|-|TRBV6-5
TGTGCCAGCAGTTACTCTAGGGGACAGGGCTACGAGCAGTACTTC
CASSYSRGQGYEQYF
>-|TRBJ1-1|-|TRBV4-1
TGCGCCAGCAGCCAAGATCTAATAGGCAGAGGCAGCGGGTTCTCTGCTTTCTTT
CASSQDLIGRGSGFSAFF
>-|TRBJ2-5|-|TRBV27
TGTGCCAGCAGTCCCCTGCGTCCCGGTGAGACCCAGTACTTC
CASSPLRPGETQYF
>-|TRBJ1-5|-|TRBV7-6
TGTGCCAGCAGCTTAGATGGGGGCTTTGTTCAGCCCCAGCATTTT
CASSLDGGFVQPQHF
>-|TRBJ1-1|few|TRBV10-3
TGTGCCATCAGTGATCTTTGGCCCATCGAAGCTTTCTTT
CAISDLWPIEAFF
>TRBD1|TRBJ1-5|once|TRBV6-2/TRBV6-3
TGTGCCAGCAGCCAATACAGGGGGCAATATAGCAATCAGCCCCAGCATTTT
CASSQYRGQYSNQPQHF
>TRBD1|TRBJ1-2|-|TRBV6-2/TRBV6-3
TGTGCCAGCAGTTACGCCCTGCCGGGACAGGGGGCATACGGCTACACCTTC
CASSYALPGQGAYGYTF
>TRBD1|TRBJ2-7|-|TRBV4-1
TGCGCCAGCAGCCTCAGGCTCGGACAGGGGGATGCCTACGAGCAGTACTTC
CASSLRLGQGDAYEQYF
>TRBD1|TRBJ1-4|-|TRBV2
TGTGCCAGCAGCAACGACAGGGGACCTAATGAAAAACTGTTTTTT
CASSNDRGPNEKLFF
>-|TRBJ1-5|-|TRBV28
TGTGCCAGCAGTTTATTCGGGGGTCAGCCCCAGCATTTT
CASSLFGGQPQHF
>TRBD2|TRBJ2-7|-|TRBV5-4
TGTGCCAGCAGCCAAATAGCGGGGGGGAACAAATACGAGCAGTACTTC
CASSQIAGGNKYEQYF
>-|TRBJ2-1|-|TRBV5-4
TGTGCCAGCAGCCAACAAACTAGCCAAACTCAGTTCTTC
CASSQQTSQTQFF
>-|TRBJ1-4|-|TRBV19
TGTGCCAGTATCAACCCCTCGGGTGGTGAAAAACTGTTTTTT
CASINPSGGEKLFF
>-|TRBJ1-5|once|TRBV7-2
TGTGCCAGCAGCTGGGGACTTGATCAGCCCCAGCATTTT
CASSWGLDQPQHF
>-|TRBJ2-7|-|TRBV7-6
TGTGCCAGCAGCTTAACTCCTCGGACAGACTCCTACGAGCAGTACTTC
CASSLTPRTDSYEQYF
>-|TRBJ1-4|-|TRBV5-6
TGTGCCAGCAGCTTGATGGCGGCTCATATCGCTAATGAAAAACTGTTTTTT
CASSLMAAHIANEKLFF
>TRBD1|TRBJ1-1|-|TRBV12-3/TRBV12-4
TGTGCCAGCAGTTTAGGGGACAGAGAAGCTTTCTTT
CASSLGDREAFF
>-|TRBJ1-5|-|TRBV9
TGTGCCAGCAGCGTTAATCCTAGCAATCAGCCCCAGCATTTT
CASSVNPSNQPQHF
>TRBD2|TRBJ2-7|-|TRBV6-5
TGTGCCAGCGCCCGGGAGGCCGGGACCTACGAGCAGTACTTC
CASAREAGTYEQYF
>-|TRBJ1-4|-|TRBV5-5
TGTGCCAGCAGCTTTGTGTATCTGGGCCCTCAAAAACTGTTTTTT
CASSFVYLGPQKLFF
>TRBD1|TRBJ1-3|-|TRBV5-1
TGCGCCAGCTCGAGGACAGGGGGGTTCTCTGGAAACACCATATATTTT
CASSRTGGFSGNTIYF
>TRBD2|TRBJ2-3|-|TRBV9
TGTGCCAGCAGCGATAGGGCTAGCGGGGGGGCAGATACGCAGTATTTT
CASSDRASGGADTQYF
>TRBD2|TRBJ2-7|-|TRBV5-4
TGTGCCAGCAGCTTGGGGCAGCGGGACCTAAAGTTC
CASSLGQRDLKF
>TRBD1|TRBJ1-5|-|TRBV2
TGTGCCAGCAGTGAACAGGGGGCAAGTCAGCCCCAGCATTTT
CASSEQGASQPQHF
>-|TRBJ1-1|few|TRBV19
TGTGCCAGTAGTGCTACCCCTAATCAGGGGACCACTGAAGCTTTCTTT
CASSATPNQGTTEAFF
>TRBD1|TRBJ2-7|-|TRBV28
TGTGCCAGCAGTTTATTCGGACAGGGCTACGAGCAGTACTTC
CASSLFGQGYEQYF
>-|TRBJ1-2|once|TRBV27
TGTGCCAGCAGTTTATCGGAAGGATTCAAGGGGGTGGCTGGCTACACCTTC
CASSLSEGFKGVAGYTF
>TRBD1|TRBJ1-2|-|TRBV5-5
TGTGCCAGCAGCCTAGACAGGGGGCTGGGTGGCTACACCTTC
CASSLDRGLGGYTF
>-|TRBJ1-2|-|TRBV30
TGTGCCTGGACCTTACAGCGGGGGCGCGCCTATGGCTACACCTTC
CAWTLQRGRAYGYTF